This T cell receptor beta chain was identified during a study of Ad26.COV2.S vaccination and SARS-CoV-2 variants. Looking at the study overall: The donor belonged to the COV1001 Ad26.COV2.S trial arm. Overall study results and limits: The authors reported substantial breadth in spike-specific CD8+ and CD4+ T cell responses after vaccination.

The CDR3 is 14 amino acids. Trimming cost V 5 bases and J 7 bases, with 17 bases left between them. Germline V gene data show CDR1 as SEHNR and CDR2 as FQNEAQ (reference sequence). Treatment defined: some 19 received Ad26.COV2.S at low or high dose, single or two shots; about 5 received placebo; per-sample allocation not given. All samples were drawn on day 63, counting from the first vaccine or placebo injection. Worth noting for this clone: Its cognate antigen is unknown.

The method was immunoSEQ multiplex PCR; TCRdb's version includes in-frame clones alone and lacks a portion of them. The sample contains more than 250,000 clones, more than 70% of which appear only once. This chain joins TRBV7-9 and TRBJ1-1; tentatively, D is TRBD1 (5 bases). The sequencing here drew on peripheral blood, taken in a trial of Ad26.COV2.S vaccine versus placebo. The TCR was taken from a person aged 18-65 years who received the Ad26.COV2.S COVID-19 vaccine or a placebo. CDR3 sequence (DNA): TGTGCCAGCAGCGCCTTGGGAGGGGATGATGAAGCTTTCTTT. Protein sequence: CASSALGGDDEAFF. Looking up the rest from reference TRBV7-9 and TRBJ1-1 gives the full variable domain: DTGVSQNPRHKITKRGQNVTFRCDPISEHNRLYWYRQTLGQGPEFLTYFQNEAQLEKSRLLSDRFSAERPKGSFSTLEIQRTEQGDSAMYLCASSALGGDDEAFFGQGTRLTVV.